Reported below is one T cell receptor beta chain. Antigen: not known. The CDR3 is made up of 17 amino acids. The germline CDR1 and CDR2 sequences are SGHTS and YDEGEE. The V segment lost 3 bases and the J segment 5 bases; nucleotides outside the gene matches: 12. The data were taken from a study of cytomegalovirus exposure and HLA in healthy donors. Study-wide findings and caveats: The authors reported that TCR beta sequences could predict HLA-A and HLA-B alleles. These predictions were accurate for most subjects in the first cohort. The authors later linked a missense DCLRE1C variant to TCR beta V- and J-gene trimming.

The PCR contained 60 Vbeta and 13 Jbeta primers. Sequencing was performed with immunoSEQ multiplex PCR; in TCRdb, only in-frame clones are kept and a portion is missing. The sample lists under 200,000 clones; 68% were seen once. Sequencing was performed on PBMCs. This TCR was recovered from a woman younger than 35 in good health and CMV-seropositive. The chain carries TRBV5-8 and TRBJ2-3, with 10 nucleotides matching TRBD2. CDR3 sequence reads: CASSSPGGTSVRDTQYF. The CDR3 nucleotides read TGTGCCAGCAGCTCACCAGGGGGGACTAGCGTAAGAGATACGCAGTATTTT.